The 24 T cell receptor beta chains in this list originate from one sample, sequenced in a study of response to subunit inactivated influenza vaccine (dated by TCRdb to the late 2010s). Libraries came from RT-PCR. TCRdb records Illumina HiSeq 2500 as the sequencer. The raw public reads went through TCRdb reprocessing: fastp at Q25, MiXCR clone calling, in-frame beta chains kept. Rows with a matching CDR3 protein are joined into one entry that keeps the most common DNA and genes. The sample table records about 570,000 distinct CDR3 sequences; 11% of these occur just once. The ten largest clonotypes hold 8% to 13% of the sample. The same data also went into a second study, on T cells expressing NK-cell markers. The second study reports: The TCR beta cDNA libraries were made using 5'RACE template switching, a step that added both a universal primer site and unique molecular identifiers.

The sample in question was PBMCs from blood, obtained on the day of vaccination. The receptors were sampled from a man aged 50 to 60 who received an inactivated influenza vaccine. Donor details come from another sample of the same person, matched by shared clones.

This sequence joins TRBV5-1 and TRBJ2-1, with TRBD2 matching 13 bases. The CDR3 runs 18 residues. With V trimmed by 4 bases and J by 1 base, 8 bases remained unmatched. Per the germline V gene, CDR1 is SGHRS and CDR2 is YFSETQ. The chain's CDR3 is CASSPGTSGAVSYNEQFF. The DNA of the CDR3 is TGCGCCAGCAGCCCCGGGACTAGCGGGGCGGTTTCCTACAATGAGCAGTTCTTC. Drawing the rest from reference TRBV5-1 and TRBJ2-1, the complete variable domain is KAGVTQTPRYLIKTRGQQVTLSCSPISGHRSVSWYQQTPGQGLQFLFEYFSETQRNKGNFPGRFSGRQFSNSRSEMNVSTLELGDSALYLCASSPGTSGAVSYNEQFFGPGTRLTVL.

The V and J genes are TRBV10-3 and TRBJ1-1; TRBD1 aligns across 10 bases. V lost 1 base and J lost 2; bases outside the gene matches: 1. Germline loops: CDR1 ENHRY, CDR2 SYGVKD. The CDR3 is 15 amino acids. The CDR3 is CAISEWDRGNTEAFF. The CDR3 nucleotides read TGTGCCATCAGTGAGTGGGACAGGGGAAACACTGAAGCTTTCTTT.

About this clonotype: This may stem from a read error, because a much larger clone lies one nucleotide away. The chain employs TRBV2 and TRBJ2-7; D gene uncertain. Germline-derived CDR1 and CDR2 are SNHLY and FYNNEI. V was shortened by 5 bases and J by 3 bases, with 2 bases between the two germline ends. This CDR3 is built from 10 residues. CDR3 region: CASSYYEQYF. CDR3 DNA sequence: TGTGCCAGCAGTTACTACGAGCAGTACTTC.

The chain recombines TRBV14 with TRBJ2-7; D might be TRBD2 (5 bases). CDR1 SGHDN and CDR2 FVKESK come from the germline V gene. Trimming shortened V by 5 bases and J by 0 bases, and 14 bases separated the two germline ends. CDR3 length equals 15 residues. The CDR3: CASSARGRYSYEQYF. The CDR3 DNA reads TGTGCCAGCAGCGCGCGAGGGCGATACTCCTACGAGCAGTACTTC.

J is TRBJ1-1 and V is TRBV12-3 or TRBV12-4; 9 bases match TRBD1. The CDR3 length is 14 residues. The junction had 10 bases not matched to a gene; V was cut back by 4 bases and J by 10 bases. In DNA, the CDR3 is TGTGCCAGCAGTTCTGGACAGGGGTGGAAGGGAGCTTTCTTT. Translated: CASSSGQGWKGAFF.

The DNA of the CDR3 is TGTGCCTGGAGTGTAGGACAGGGAGGTTGGAATGAGCAGTTCTTC. This sequence encodes CAWSVGQGGWNEQFF. The chain recombines TRBV30 with TRBJ2-1; 8 nucleotides line up with TRBD1. The CDR3 runs to 15 residues. The J segment lost 7 bases and the V segment lost 0 bases, leaving 8 bases of the junction unmatched. Germline CDR1 and CDR2: GTSNPN and SVGIG (reference sequence).

At least ten counts were recorded for this clonotype. The rearrangement uses TRBV30 and TRBJ1-1, with a tentative D call TRBD1 (6 bases). Trimming left V 2 bases short and J 4 bases short, with 14 bases between. The CDR3 runs 14 residues. Germline V gene lookup returns CDR1 GTSNPN and CDR2 SVGIG (reference sequence). The CDR3 DNA reads as TGTGCCTGGAGTCGGGCAGGGGTTGGCACTGAAGCTTTCTTT. Translating gives CAWSRAGVGTEAFF.

In its sample, this clonotype was seen a few times. The J gene is TRBJ2-2, the V gene TRBV6-5; 9 bases are shared with TRBD1. The CDR3 totals 15 residues. Germline CDR1 MNHEY, CDR2 SVGAGI. The V segment lost 4 bases and the J segment 6 bases; nucleotides outside the gene matches: 6. In DNA, the CDR3 is TGTGCCAGCAGTTCACGACAGGGGGGAGCCGGGGAGCTGTTTTTT. Its translation: CASSSRQGGAGELFF.

V gene TRBV28 combines with J gene TRBJ2-7; TRBD1 or TRBD2 may be the D gene (5 bases each). The V gene lost 11 bases and the J gene lost 9 bases, with 17 bases spanning the gap. The germline V gene has CDR1 MDHEN and CDR2 SYDVKM. This CDR3 has 11 residues. The chain's CDR3 is CAVGTGRLQYF. The CDR3 DNA follows: TGTGCCGTTGGGACCGGTCGCTTGCAGTACTTC.

The chain employs TRBV20-1 and TRBJ2-2; no firm D call. Trimming left V 0 bases short and J 2 bases short, with 7 bases between. CDR3 size: 14 residues. CDR1 DFQATT and CDR2 SNEGSKA come from the germline V gene (reference sequence). CDR3 amino acids: CSARDIYNTGELFF. In DNA, the CDR3 is TGCAGTGCTAGAGATATTTATAACACCGGGGAGCTGTTTTTT.

The V and J genes are TRBV7-9 and TRBJ2-1; possibly TRBD2 for D (6 bases). Germline CDR1 and CDR2: SEHNR and FQNEAQ (reference sequence). V lost 4 bases and J 8 bases, leaving 18 bases between the germline ends. The CDR3 runs to 15 residues. CDR3 nucleotide sequence: TGTGCCAGCAGCTCCTACCCGGGCCCGGGGGATGAGCAGTTCTTC. Amino acid sequence: CASSSYPGPGDEQFF.

V usage is TRBV28 and J usage is TRBJ1-1, with D possibly matching TRBD1 (5 bases). The germline CDR1 and CDR2 sequences are MDHEN and SYDVKM. The CDR3 runs 13 residues. Trimming pared 5 bases from V and 0 bases from J, leaving 7 bases between. In DNA form, the CDR3 reads TGTGCCAGCAGTACGACAGTGAACACTGAAGCTTTCTTT. This codes for CASSTTVNTEAFF.

V gene TRBV28 combines with J gene TRBJ2-7; 8 bases agree with TRBD1. The CDR3 has 13 residues. V lost 6 bases and J lost 7; bases outside the gene matches: 8. CDR1 is MDHEN and CDR2 is SYDVKM in the germline V gene. CDR3 sequence reads: CASRGRGREEQYF. Written as DNA, the CDR3 is TGTGCCAGCAGGGGCAGGGGGCGCGAAGAGCAGTACTTC.

V and J are TRBV3-1 and TRBJ1-2; TRBD1 matches 12 bases. The germline CDR1 and CDR2 sequences are LGHDT and YNNKEL (reference sequence). CDR3 length: 14 residues. V was clipped by 4 bases and J by 7 bases; unmatched bases: 4. The CDR3 here is CASSRDRGLSGYTF. The CDR3 DNA reads TGTGCCAGCAGCCGGGACAGGGGGCTGTCTGGCTACACCTTC.

This clonotype came up a few times. This chain connects TRBV20-1 to TRBJ2-3; 8 bases line up with TRBD2. CDR3 length: 14 residues. Germline CDR1 reads DFQATT; CDR2 reads SNEGSKA (reference sequence). Trimming removed 6 bases from V and 9 bases from J; junction bases left unmatched: 14. Here the CDR3 reads CSAPGTRADGTQYF. The CDR3 DNA follows: TGCAGTGCCCCCGGGACTAGAGCGGATGGCACGCAGTATTTT.

Remarks on this clonotype: At one end the junction does not follow the germline gene, possibly because of a read error. V and J are TRBV9 and TRBJ2-2; 8 nucleotides agree with TRBD2. Germline CDR1 is SGDLS and CDR2 is YYNGEE. The CDR3 extends over 15 amino acids. The CDR3 region has the DNA TGTGCCAGCAGCGCCGGGGGGGCGAAAACCGGGGAGCTGTTTTTT. This codes for CASSAGGAKTGELFF.

This clonotype was observed a handful of times. V is TRBV29-1 and J is TRBJ1-3; 7 bases are shared with TRBD1. Germline trimming cut 6 bases from V and 0 bases from J; bases unmatched to any gene: 5. Germline lookup yields CDR1 SQVTM and CDR2 ANQGSEA. The CDR3 totals 14 residues. The CDR3: CSVVGQSSGNTIYF. The CDR3 DNA follows: TGCAGCGTAGTGGGACAGAGCTCTGGAAACACCATATATTTT.

This clonotype was seen many times. The chain employs TRBV10-3 and TRBJ2-1; 11 bases fit TRBD2. The germline CDR1 and CDR2 sequences are ENHRY and SYGVKD. V gave up 7 bases and J gave up 9 bases; unmatched junction bases: 5. This CDR3 has 13 amino acids. DNA of the CDR3: TGTGCCATCACCACCGGGACTAGCGGTGAGCAGTTCTTC. Translating gives CAITTGTSGEQFF.

This clonotype has more than one count but fewer than ten. The V gene is TRBV20-1, the J gene TRBJ2-1; 15 bases map to TRBD2. The germline CDR1 and CDR2 sequences are DFQATT and SNEGSKA (reference sequence). The CDR3 contains 14 residues. With V trimmed by 6 bases and J by 8 bases, 5 bases remained unmatched. The CDR3 loop reads CSARTSGRADEQFF. DNA of the CDR3: TGCAGTGCCCGGACTAGCGGGAGGGCGGATGAGCAGTTCTTC.

In this sample, this clonotype turned up many times. V is TRBV20-1 and J is TRBJ2-6; tentatively, D is TRBD2 (6 bases). The germline V gene encodes CDR1 DFQATT and CDR2 SNEGSKA (reference sequence). CDR3 size: 14 residues. The V end was cut by 6 bases, the J end by 0 bases, with 9 bases between. The CDR3 reads CSARDFSGANVLTF. CDR3 DNA sequence: TGCAGTGCGCGGGACTTCTCTGGGGCCAACGTCCTGACTTTC.

The gene calls are TRBV11-2 and TRBJ2-4; D possibly corresponds to TRBD1 (6 bases). This CDR3 spans 14 amino acids. With 9 bases removed from V and 0 bases from J, the gap between germline ends came to 12 bases. Germline lookup yields CDR1 SGHAT and CDR2 FQNNGV. CDR3 residues: CASSLTGAKNIQYF. CDR3 bases: TGTGCCAGTTCATTGACAGGAGCCAAAAACATTCAGTACTTC.

This clonotype was seen at least ten times. The chain recombines TRBV20-1 with TRBJ2-4; D possibly corresponds to TRBD2 (6 bases). The CDR3 totals 13 residues. V was cut by 2 bases and J by 6 bases, with 11 bases left in between. The V gene's germline CDR1 is DFQATT and CDR2 SNEGSKA (reference sequence). CDR3: CSARLGTSNIQYF. The CDR3 coding sequence is TGCAGTGCTAGACTGGGGACTTCAAACATTCAGTACTTC.

The chain is built from TRBV7-2 and TRBJ2-3; D tentatively reads TRBD1 or TRBD2 (6 bases each). Germline V gene data show CDR1 as SGHTA and CDR2 as FQGNSA. This CDR3 comprises 15 residues. V gave up 1 base and J gave up 7 bases, with 15 bases separating them. The CDR3 reads CASSLVAGGQNTQYF. Written as DNA, the CDR3 is TGTGCCAGCAGCTTAGTCGCCGGGGGCCAGAATACGCAGTATTTT.

The V call is TRBV20-1, the J call TRBJ2-1; D gene unclear. The CDR3 is 16 residues long. The ends were cut back, 6 bases at V and 2 bases at J, with 20 bases in the middle. CDR1 DFQATT and CDR2 SNEGSKA come from the germline V gene (reference sequence). Written as DNA, the CDR3 is TGCAGTGCGAGGCGCACCGTGACGGGTGCCTACAATGAGCAGTTCTTC. Protein product: CSARRTVTGAYNEQFF.